These T cell receptor beta chains were read from a single sample in a study of blood T cell repertoires in COVID-19. This table comes from immunoSEQ multiplex PCR, and its TCRdb copy is limited to in-frame clones, with some not included. This table has more than 300,000 clones, around 90% appearing once. Source material: peripheral blood. These receptors were collected from a woman in her forties with COVID-19, enrolled during active disease. CDR3s include the opening cysteine and the closing phenylalanine or tryptophan. Fields, in order: D gene, J gene, clone size, V gene, CDR3 DNA, CDR3 protein. A D gene is named only where the DNA matches it firmly. Size tells how often a clone was seen (once, few, many) or the class of an expanded clone, and some rows leave it out.

d_call: TRBD1
j_call: TRBJ1-6
clone_size: NA
v_call: TRBV18
cdr3_nt: TGTGCCAGCTCACATTCGGGACAGGGGGATTCACCCCTCCACTTT
cdr3_aa: CASSHSGQGDSPLHF

d_call: TRBD1
j_call: TRBJ1-2
clone_size: NA
v_call: TRBV29-1
cdr3_nt: TGCAGCGTTGAATCCGACAGGGGGCTAGGCTACACCTTC
cdr3_aa: CSVESDRGLGYTF

d_call: NA
j_call: TRBJ1-1
clone_size: NA
v_call: TRBV29-1
cdr3_nt: TGCAGCGTTGAAGATCGTCAGGGGTCCACTGAAGCTTTCTTT
cdr3_aa: CSVEDRQGSTEAFF

d_call: NA
j_call: TRBJ2-2
clone_size: NA
v_call: TRBV5-1
cdr3_nt: TGCGCCAGCAGCTGGGACTCCACCGGGGAGCTGTTTTTT
cdr3_aa: CASSWDSTGELFF

d_call: NA
j_call: TRBJ1-4
clone_size: NA
v_call: TRBV30
cdr3_nt: TGTGCCTGGAGTGTACGTCGGGGGGCTGGTGAAAAACTGTTTTTT
cdr3_aa: CAWSVRRGAGEKLFF

d_call: TRBD1
j_call: TRBJ2-5
clone_size: NA
v_call: TRBV18
cdr3_nt: TGTGCCAGCTCACGATCGGACAGGGCCCAAGAGACCCAGTACTTC
cdr3_aa: CASSRSDRAQETQYF

d_call: NA
j_call: TRBJ1-5
clone_size: NA
v_call: TRBV6-5
cdr3_nt: TGTGCCAGCAGCAGGATACAGGGTACCCAGCCCCAGCATTTT
cdr3_aa: CASSRIQGTQPQHF

d_call: NA
j_call: TRBJ2-7
clone_size: NA
v_call: TRBV30
cdr3_nt: TGTGCCTGGATGGGCAGGGGCTACGAGCAGTACTTC
cdr3_aa: CAWMGRGYEQYF

d_call: NA
j_call: TRBJ2-7
clone_size: NA
v_call: TRBV7-2
cdr3_nt: TGTGCCAGCAGCTTAGCGCGTTACAGGGCCTACGAGCAGTACTTC
cdr3_aa: CASSLARYRAYEQYF

d_call: NA
j_call: TRBJ2-7
clone_size: NA
v_call: TRBV27
cdr3_nt: TGTGCCAGCAGCTCCAACCCCGTCCCACTCGAGCAGTACTTC
cdr3_aa: CASSSNPVPLEQYF

d_call: NA
j_call: TRBJ2-3
clone_size: NA
v_call: TRBV5-1
cdr3_nt: TGCGCCAGCAGCGGCCAGGGGAGCACAGATACGCAGTATTTT
cdr3_aa: CASSGQGSTDTQYF

d_call: TRBD1
j_call: TRBJ1-4
clone_size: NA
v_call: TRBV5-4
cdr3_nt: TGTGCCAGCAGCGGGGGAGGACAGGGAAAGGAAAAACTGTTTTTT
cdr3_aa: CASSGGGQGKEKLFF

d_call: TRBD1
j_call: TRBJ1-2
clone_size: NA
v_call: TRBV4-3
cdr3_nt: TGCGCCAGCAGCCCAAACAGGAGGACAGGGATCTTCTATGGCTACACCTTC
cdr3_aa: CASSPNRRTGIFYGYTF

d_call: NA
j_call: TRBJ2-7
clone_size: NA
v_call: TRBV11-2
cdr3_nt: TGTGCCAGCAGCCCCTTGAACCGGGAGCAGTACTTC
cdr3_aa: CASSPLNREQYF

d_call: NA
j_call: TRBJ2-5
clone_size: NA
v_call: TRBV7-2
cdr3_nt: TGTGCCAGCAGCAAGGGGCGCCAAGAGACCCAGTACTTC
cdr3_aa: CASSKGRQETQYF

d_call: TRBD1
j_call: TRBJ2-7
clone_size: NA
v_call: TRBV5-1
cdr3_nt: TGCGCCAGCAGCTCCAGGGGGCGGACGAGCTACGAGCAGTACTTC
cdr3_aa: CASSSRGRTSYEQYF

d_call: NA
j_call: TRBJ1-1
clone_size: NA
v_call: TRBV7-6
cdr3_nt: TGTGCCAGCAGCTTAGGGGGGGGACAAAAGAACACTGAAGCTTTCTTT
cdr3_aa: CASSLGGGQKNTEAFF

d_call: NA
j_call: TRBJ1-6
clone_size: NA
v_call: TRBV10-3
cdr3_nt: TGTGCCATCAGTGAAAAGGGGCGACAGGATTCACCCCTCCACTTT
cdr3_aa: CAISEKGRQDSPLHF

d_call: NA
j_call: TRBJ2-1
clone_size: few
v_call: TRBV27
cdr3_nt: TGTGCCAGCAGTTTCTCCGGGAACCCTTCCTACTACAATGAGCAGTTCTTC
cdr3_aa: CASSFSGNPSYYNEQFF

d_call: NA
j_call: TRBJ1-2
clone_size: once
v_call: TRBV14
cdr3_nt: TGTGCCAGCAGCCCCAGGCGGGGGGATGGCTACACCTTC
cdr3_aa: CASSPRRGDGYTF

d_call: TRBD1
j_call: TRBJ2-1
clone_size: NA
v_call: TRBV5-1
cdr3_nt: TGCGCCAGCAGCTCGGGACCGGGACAGGGCGAGAATGAGCAGTTCTTC
cdr3_aa: CASSSGPGQGENEQFF

d_call: NA
j_call: TRBJ2-7
clone_size: NA
v_call: TRBV6-2/TRBV6-3
cdr3_nt: TGTGCCAGCAGCCCCACCCTCACTAGTTCCGAGCAGTACTTC
cdr3_aa: CASSPTLTSSEQYF

d_call: NA
j_call: TRBJ1-5
clone_size: NA
v_call: TRBV19
cdr3_nt: TGTGCCAGTAGTATACTGGGCAGCAATCAGCCCCAGCATTTT
cdr3_aa: CASSILGSNQPQHF

d_call: TRBD1
j_call: TRBJ2-7
clone_size: NA
v_call: TRBV27
cdr3_nt: TGTGCCAGCAGTGCCCGGGACAGGGGAACGGAGTGGTACGAGCAGTACTTC
cdr3_aa: CASSARDRGTEWYEQYF

d_call: NA
j_call: TRBJ2-5
clone_size: NA
v_call: TRBV6-2/TRBV6-3
cdr3_nt: TGTGCCAGCAGCCACCCAGGGTTACCCCGGGAGACCCAGTACTTC
cdr3_aa: CASSHPGLPRETQYF

d_call: NA
j_call: TRBJ1-1
clone_size: NA
v_call: TRBV12-3/TRBV12-4
cdr3_nt: TGTGCCAGCACCCCCCCCATGAACACTGAAGCTTTCTTT
cdr3_aa: CASTPPMNTEAFF

d_call: TRBD1
j_call: TRBJ1-3
clone_size: once
v_call: TRBV7-2
cdr3_nt: TGTGCCAGCAGCTTAGGACAGGGAGACACCATATATTTT
cdr3_aa: CASSLGQGDTIYF

d_call: NA
j_call: TRBJ1-2
clone_size: NA
v_call: TRBV4-1
cdr3_nt: TGCGCCAGCAGCCAAGATAGGGGCAGGATTGGCGATGGCTACACCTTC
cdr3_aa: CASSQDRGRIGDGYTF

d_call: NA
j_call: TRBJ2-7
clone_size: once
v_call: TRBV7-9
cdr3_nt: TGTGCCAGCAGTCGAGGGGGGGCGGCAGGCGGCGAGCAGTACTTC
cdr3_aa: CASSRGGAAGGEQYF

d_call: NA
j_call: TRBJ2-7
clone_size: once
v_call: TRBV7-9
cdr3_nt: TGTGCCAGCAGCTTAGCAAACAGAGATTACGAGCAGTACTTC
cdr3_aa: CASSLANRDYEQYF

d_call: NA
j_call: TRBJ2-7
clone_size: NA
v_call: TRBV5-6
cdr3_nt: TGTGCCAGCAGCCCCATCAGGGGATTGAGGTACGAGCAGTACTTC
cdr3_aa: CASSPIRGLRYEQYF

d_call: TRBD1
j_call: TRBJ2-7
clone_size: NA
v_call: TRBV2
cdr3_nt: TGTGCCAGCAGGCAACTTAGGACAGGGTCCCACGAGCAGTACTTC
cdr3_aa: CASRQLRTGSHEQYF

d_call: NA
j_call: TRBJ1-5
clone_size: NA
v_call: TRBV21-1
cdr3_nt: TGTGCCAGCTACCGTATGCGGAGTTCGCCTCAGCCCCAGCATTTT
cdr3_aa: CASYRMRSSPQPQHF

d_call: NA
j_call: TRBJ1-2
clone_size: NA
v_call: TRBV19
cdr3_nt: TGTGCCAGTAGTCCGGGGGACTATGGCTACACCTTC
cdr3_aa: CASSPGDYGYTF

d_call: TRBD1
j_call: TRBJ2-6
clone_size: NA
v_call: TRBV25-1
cdr3_nt: TGTGCCAGCAGTGAAAGGACAGGGGCGTCCTCTGGGGCCAACGTCCTGACTTTC
cdr3_aa: CASSERTGASSGANVLTF

d_call: TRBD1
j_call: TRBJ2-7
clone_size: few
v_call: TRBV5-6
cdr3_nt: TGTGCCAGCAGCACTGTCGTCGGGACAGGGCCTTACGAGCAGTACTTC
cdr3_aa: CASSTVVGTGPYEQYF

d_call: NA
j_call: TRBJ1-1
clone_size: few
v_call: TRBV2
cdr3_nt: TGTGCCAGCGGTACACCCAACACTGAAGCTTTCTTT
cdr3_aa: CASGTPNTEAFF

d_call: NA
j_call: TRBJ2-5
clone_size: NA
v_call: TRBV27
cdr3_nt: TGTGCCAGCAGTGCCCGGCGGCAAGAGACCCAGTACTTC
cdr3_aa: CASSARRQETQYF

d_call: TRBD2
j_call: TRBJ2-3
clone_size: NA
v_call: TRBV27
cdr3_nt: TGTGCCAGCAGCGGACTAGCGCGATGGTCTAGCACAGATACGCAGTATTTT
cdr3_aa: CASSGLARWSSTDTQYF

d_call: TRBD2
j_call: TRBJ2-7
clone_size: NA
v_call: TRBV15
cdr3_nt: TGTGCCACCAGCGGTCCCGGCGGGGGGGCCAGGGAGCAGTACTTC
cdr3_aa: CATSGPGGGAREQYF

d_call: TRBD1
j_call: TRBJ1-1
clone_size: NA
v_call: TRBV6-2/TRBV6-3
cdr3_nt: TGTGCCAGCAGTTTCAGTAGAGGACAGGTGGTTAGCACTGAAGCTTTCTTT
cdr3_aa: CASSFSRGQVVSTEAFF